These 26 T cell receptor beta chains originate from one sample sequenced in a study of blood T cell repertoires in COVID-19. This table comes from immunoSEQ multiplex PCR, and its TCRdb copy is limited to in-frame clones, with some not included. This sample yields about 180,000 clones, of which roughly 81% are seen a single time; under 6.5% belongs to the top ten. The specimen sequenced was peripheral blood. The receptors stem from a woman between 45 and 65 years old with COVID-19, enrolled during active disease.

This chain connects TRBV3-1 (or the pseudogene TRBV3-2) to TRBJ2-3; 7 positions match TRBD2. The ends lost 3 bases at V and 4 bases at J; junction bases unmatched: 13. The CDR3 contains 17 residues. Germline lookup yields CDR1 LGHDT and CDR2 YNNKEL (reference sequence). CDR3 region: CASSHESWVSGPDTQYF. The CDR3, as DNA: TGTGCCAGCAGCCACGAATCGTGGGTTAGCGGGCCAGATACGCAGTATTTT.

This chain uses TRBV5-1 with TRBJ2-1; TRBD1 matches at 7 bases. Germline loops: CDR1 SGHRS, CDR2 YFSETQ. This CDR3 has 14 amino acids. Trimming at V came to 7 bases and at J to 5 bases, leaving 9 bases not matched to a gene. CDR3 DNA sequence: TGCGCCAGCGGATGGGACAGTACCGACAATGAGCAGTTCTTC. The encoded protein is CASGWDSTDNEQFF. The full variable domain, its missing parts supplied by reference TRBV5-1 and TRBJ2-1, is KAGVTQTPRYLIKTRGQQVTLSCSPISGHRSVSWYQQTPGQGLQFLFEYFSETQRNKGNFPGRFSGRQFSNSRSEMNVSTLELGDSALYLCASGWDSTDNEQFFGPGTRLTVL.

V and J are TRBV24-1 and TRBJ2-1, with TRBD2 as a possible D gene (6 bases). The germline CDR1 and CDR2 sequences are KGHDR and SFDVKD. The CDR3 loop spans 14 amino acids. V was clipped by 9 bases and J by 7 bases, with 18 bases between them. The CDR3 region is CATSPEGSWNEQFF. In nucleotides, the CDR3 is TGTGCCACCTCGCCGGAGGGGAGTTGGAATGAGCAGTTCTTC.

This chain joins TRBV15 and TRBJ1-5, with D possibly being TRBD1 (5 bases). Germline CDR1 and CDR2: LNHNV and YYDKDF (reference sequence). The length of the CDR3 is 14 residues. With 7 bases removed from V and 1 base from J, the gap between germline ends came to 11 bases. The CDR3 sequence is CATTPDRSNQPQHF. For the CDR3, the DNA is TGTGCCACCACCCCAGACAGAAGCAATCAGCCCCAGCATTTT.

This clone was observed once. The chain combines TRBV12-3 or TRBV12-4 with TRBJ2-3; D ambiguous. The CDR3 runs to 13 residues. The V end lost 5 bases, the J end lost 2 bases, and 8 bases lay between the germline ends. The CDR3 loop is CASSPQITDTQYF. The CDR3 region has the DNA TGTGCCAGCAGTCCACAGATCACAGATACGCAGTATTTT.

This chain uses TRBV19 with TRBJ1-1; D perhaps matches TRBD1 (6 bases). The CDR3 loop spans 14 amino acids. CDR1 is LNHDA, CDR2 SQIVND, per germline (reference sequence). Trimming left V 5 bases short and J 4 bases short, with 14 bases between. The CDR3 region has the DNA TGTGCCAGTAGTCCTACGACAGGCTTCACTGAAGCTTTCTTT. Amino acid sequence: CASSPTTGFTEAFF. Together with reference TRBV19 and TRBJ1-1, the CDR3 gives the full variable domain: DGGITQSPKYLFRKEGQNVTLSCEQNLNHDAMYWYRQDPGQGLRLIYYSQIVNDFQKGDIAEGYSVSREKKESFPLTVTSAQKNPTAFYLCASSPTTGFTEAFFGQGTRLTVV.

The chain combines TRBV5-1 with TRBJ2-7; D gene unclear. The CDR3 length is 12 residues. Between the trimmed V and J ends, which lost 0 bases and 5 bases, there was a span of 6 bases. Germline V gene lookup returns CDR1 SGHRS and CDR2 YFSETQ. The CDR3 coding sequence is TGCGCCAGCAGCTTGGCCAGGAACGAGCAGTACTTC. It translates to CASSLARNEQYF.

The rearrangement links TRBV2 to TRBJ2-1; 9 bases fit TRBD2. Trimming took 6 bases from V and 4 from J; bases not matched to a gene: 4. In germline, CDR1 is SNHLY, CDR2 FYNNEI. The CDR3 extends over 14 amino acids. This chain's CDR3 is CASSGGGAYNEQFF. CDR3 DNA sequence: TGTGCCAGCAGCGGCGGGGGGGCTTACAATGAGCAGTTCTTC.

The table lists this clone with a count of one. This chain uses TRBV18 with TRBJ1-6; D call uncertain. The CDR3 contains 15 residues. Trimming took 1 base from V and 5 from J, leaving 9 bases between them. Germline CDR1 reads KGHSH; CDR2 reads LQKENI. CDR3 in amino acids: CASSPQRVDNSPLHF. As DNA, the CDR3 is TGTGCCAGCTCACCACAGAGAGTAGATAATTCACCCCTCCACTTT.

This clone was seen a few times. Germline is not matched at one junction end, which may reflect a read error. V is TRBV6-5 and J is TRBJ1-6; 7 bases are shared with TRBD1. CDR3 length: 10 amino acids. The V gene's germline CDR1 is MNHEY and CDR2 SVGAGI. CDR3 bases: TGTGCCAGCAGTTTCCGGGACAGAAACTTT. It codes for CASSFRDRNF.

The genes are TRBV9 and TRBJ2-1; possible D gene TRBD2, 7 bases. V was trimmed by 2 bases and J by 2 bases, leaving 11 bases between them. CDR3 length: 15 amino acids. Germline V gene lookup returns CDR1 SGDLS and CDR2 YYNGEE. CDR3 bases: TGTGCCAGCAGCGTCGGGGGGCTACCCTACAATGAGCAGTTCTTC. Protein sequence: CASSVGGLPYNEQFF.

The chain employs TRBV19 and TRBJ2-7; D remains unclear. Germline assignment: CDR1 LNHDA and CDR2 SQIVND (reference sequence). Trimming left V 6 bases short and J 0 bases short, with 6 bases between. The CDR3 extends over 12 amino acids. The CDR3 region has the DNA TGTGCCAGTAGCCGACTCTCCTACGAGCAGTACTTC. It encodes CASSRLSYEQYF.

This chain connects TRBV3-1 (or the pseudogene TRBV3-2) to TRBJ1-2; D is unresolved. Trimming pared 1 base from V and 4 bases from J, leaving 10 bases between. Per germline, CDR1 LGHDT and CDR2 YNNKEL (reference sequence). This CDR3 comprises 14 residues. CDR3 DNA: TGTGCCAGCAGCCAAGGTCAGGTCCCCTATGGCTACACCTTC. Translating gives CASSQGQVPYGYTF.

The V call is TRBV6-6, the J call TRBJ1-2; 7 nucleotides line up with TRBD1. The germline V gene encodes CDR1 MNHNY and CDR2 SVGAGI (reference sequence). The ends lost 6 bases at V and 4 bases at J; junction bases unmatched: 5. The CDR3 has 13 residues. The CDR3 DNA sequence: TGTGCCAGCAGCTCGGCAGGGGGCTATGGCTACACCTTC. Translation: CASSSAGGYGYTF.

The chain joins TRBV11-2 to TRBJ2-3; TRBD2 matches at 7 bases. CDR1 and CDR2 (germline): SGHAT, FQNNGV. Trimming took 0 bases from V and 4 from J; bases not matched to a gene: 1. The CDR3 is 14 amino acids. The CDR3, as DNA: TGTGCCAGCAGCTTAGATCGGGGGGCAGATACGCAGTATTTT. Its translation is CASSLDRGADTQYF.

The rearrangement links TRBV6-6 to TRBJ1-5; TRBD1 agrees at 8 bases. CDR3 length: 15 amino acids. CDR1 is MNHNY, CDR2 SVGAGI, per germline (reference sequence). The trim removed 7 bases at V and 2 bases at J, leaving 7 bases unmatched. The DNA of the CDR3 is TGTGCCAGCACCCCAGACAGGGGTCGCAATCAGCCCCAGCATTTT. Translation gives CASTPDRGRNQPQHF.

V is TRBV6-5 and J is TRBJ2-5; unclear D gene. CDR1 and CDR2 from the germline V gene are MNHEY and SVGAGI. V was shortened by 6 bases and J by 4 bases, with 9 bases between the two germline ends. The CDR3 consists of 12 residues. CDR3 region: CASRVLGETQYF. The DNA for the CDR3 is TGTGCCAGCAGGGTCCTCGGAGAGACCCAGTACTTC.

This clone was seen once. The chain has TRBV14 and TRBJ2-5; D gene unclear. Between the trimmed V and J ends, which lost 0 bases and 4 bases, there was a span of 15 bases. The length of the CDR3 is 16 residues. Germline V gene sequence: CDR1 SGHDN, CDR2 FVKESK. CDR3 in DNA: TGTGCCAGCAGCCAAGATCGCCGCGCCCCTCTAGAGACCCAGTACTTC. This sequence encodes CASSQDRRAPLETQYF.

V is TRBV6-5 and J is TRBJ1-6; D possibly corresponds to TRBD1 (5 bases). Per the germline V gene, CDR1 is MNHEY and CDR2 is SVGAGI. The CDR3 has 14 amino acids. The V end was cut by 6 bases, the J end by 4 bases, with 10 bases between. CDR3 coding DNA: TGTGCCAGCAGGTCCACAGGTTATAATTCACCCCTCCACTTT. Protein: CASRSTGYNSPLHF.

This clone was recorded once. This chain connects TRBV6-5 to TRBJ2-3, with 8 bases fitting TRBD2. Germline lookup yields CDR1 MNHEY and CDR2 SVGAGI. Trimming at V came to 10 bases and at J to 1 base, leaving 10 bases not matched to a gene. The CDR3 is 15 amino acids. CDR3 residues: CATISGGARTDTQYF. The CDR3 bases are TGTGCCACCATAAGCGGGGGAGCTCGCACAGATACGCAGTATTTT.

In its sample, this clone was seen once. This chain joins TRBV10-3 and TRBJ1-5; a possible D gene is TRBD1 (5 bases). The CDR3 consists of 14 residues. Looked up from germline, CDR1 is ENHRY and CDR2 is SYGVKD. V lost 8 bases, J lost 3 bases, and 14 bases lay in between. The CDR3 DNA follows: TGTGCCATCTGGGACGGGGGTCTCAATCAGCCCCAGCATTTT. Translating it yields CAIWDGGLNQPQHF.

The V call is TRBV7-2, the J call TRBJ2-1; possibly TRBD2 for D (6 bases). Germline V gene lookup returns CDR1 SGHTA and CDR2 FQGNSA. V lost 5 bases, J lost 10 bases, and 18 bases lay in between. The CDR3 runs to 14 residues. CDR3 in DNA: TGTGCCAGCAGCCGGGGACTCCAGATGGAGGAGCAGTTCTTC. This codes for CASSRGLQMEEQFF.

This chain links TRBV27 with TRBJ2-7, with TRBD1 matching over 9 bases. V dropped 5 bases and J dropped 3; count of bases not matched to a gene: 8. CDR3 length: 15 residues. CDR1 and CDR2 (germline): MNHEY, SMNVEV (reference sequence). CDR3 in amino acids: CASSITGTGFYEQYF. CDR3 coding DNA: TGTGCCAGCAGTATTACCGGGACAGGGTTCTACGAGCAGTACTTC.

The chain couples TRBV2 to TRBJ2-2; 7 bases are shared with TRBD1. The CDR3 consists of 15 residues. The germline V gene encodes CDR1 SNHLY and CDR2 FYNNEI. The ends lost 3 bases at V and 5 bases at J; junction bases unmatched: 6. In nucleotides, the CDR3 is TGTGCCAGCAGTGAGAGGACAGGTGGTACCGGGGAGCTGTTTTTT. This encodes CASSERTGGTGELFF.

In this sample, this clone turned up a few times. The chain uses TRBV4-2 and TRBJ2-3; possible D gene TRBD2, 6 bases. The CDR3 sequence is 16 residues long. Trimming pared 1 base from V and 3 bases from J, leaving 14 bases between. Germline CDR1 reads LGHNA; CDR2 reads YNFKEQ. The CDR3 protein is CASSQGEARVTDTQYF. Written as DNA, the CDR3 is TGTGCCAGCAGCCAAGGGGAGGCCAGGGTGACAGATACGCAGTATTTT.

The chain is built from TRBV2 and TRBJ1-5; D is uncertain. The CDR3 loop spans 15 amino acids. From germline, CDR1 is SNHLY and CDR2 FYNNEI. Trimming removed 3 bases from V and 0 bases from J, with 9 bases in between. DNA for the CDR3: TGTGCCAGCAGTGAGGGAGTAAATAGCAATCAGCCCCAGCATTTT. It is translated as CASSEGVNSNQPQHF. Looking up the rest from reference TRBV2 and TRBJ1-5 gives the full variable domain: EPEVTQTPSHQVTQMGQEVILRCVPISNHLYFYWYRQILGQKVEFLVSFYNNEISEKSEIFDDQFSVERPDGSNFTLKIRSTKLEDSAMYFCASSEGVNSNQPQHFGDGTRLSIL.